Sequencing of this T cell receptor (beta chain) was carried out in a study of cytomegalovirus exposure and HLA in healthy donors. General study points: Associated with HLA alleles at 0.05 false discovery rate in a later analysis were 16,951 TCR beta sequences.

J gave up 5 bases and V 2 bases, and 9 bases lay outside the gene matches. CDR1 and CDR2 (germline): SGHTA, FQGNSA. This CDR3 is built from 16 residues. Worth noting for this clone: What it binds is unknown.

The primer mix had 60 Vbeta and 13 Jbeta primers. TCRdb's table, derived via immunoSEQ multiplex PCR, lists solely in-frame clones and lacks some. The sample has roughly 180,000 clones; roughly 80% are singletons. The rearrangement joins TRBV7-2 to TRBJ2-3; 8 bases align to TRBD2. Sequencing was performed on PBMCs. The clonotype originates from a male donor in good health and CMV-seronegative. This CDR3 reads CASSLTLTGGVDTQYF. CDR3 DNA: TGTGCCAGCAGCTTAACCTTAACGGGGGGGGTAGATACGCAGTATTTT.